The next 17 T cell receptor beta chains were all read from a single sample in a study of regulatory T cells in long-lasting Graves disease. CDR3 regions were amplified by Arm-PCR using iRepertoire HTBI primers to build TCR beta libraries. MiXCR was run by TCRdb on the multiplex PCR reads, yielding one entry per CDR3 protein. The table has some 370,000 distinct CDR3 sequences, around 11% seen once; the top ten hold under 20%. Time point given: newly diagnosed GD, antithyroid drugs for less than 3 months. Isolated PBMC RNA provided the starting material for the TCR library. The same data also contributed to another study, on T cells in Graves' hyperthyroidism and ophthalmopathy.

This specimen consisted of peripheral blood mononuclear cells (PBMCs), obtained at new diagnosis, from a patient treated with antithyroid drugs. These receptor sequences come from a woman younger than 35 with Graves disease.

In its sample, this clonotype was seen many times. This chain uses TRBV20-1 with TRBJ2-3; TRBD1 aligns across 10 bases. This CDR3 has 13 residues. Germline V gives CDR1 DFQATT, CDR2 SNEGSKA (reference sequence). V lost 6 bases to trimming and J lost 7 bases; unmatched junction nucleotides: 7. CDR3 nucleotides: TGCAGTGCAGACCCGACAGGGGGCCATACGCAGTATTTT. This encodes CSADPTGGHTQYF.

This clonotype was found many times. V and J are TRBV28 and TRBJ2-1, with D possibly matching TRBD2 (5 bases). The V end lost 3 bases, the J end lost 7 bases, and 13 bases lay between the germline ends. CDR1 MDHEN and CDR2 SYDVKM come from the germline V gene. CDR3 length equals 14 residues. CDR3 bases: TGTGCCAGCAGTTTGGGGAGACCGATTAATGAGCAGTTCTTC. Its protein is CASSLGRPINEQFF.

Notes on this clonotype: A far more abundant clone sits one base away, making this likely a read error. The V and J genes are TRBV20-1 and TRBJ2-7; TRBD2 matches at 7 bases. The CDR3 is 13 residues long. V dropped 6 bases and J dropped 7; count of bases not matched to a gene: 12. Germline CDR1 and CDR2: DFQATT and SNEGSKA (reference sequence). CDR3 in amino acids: CSAGGGIYNEQYF. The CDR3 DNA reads TGCAGTGCCGGCGGGGGAATCTACAATGAGCAGTACTTC.

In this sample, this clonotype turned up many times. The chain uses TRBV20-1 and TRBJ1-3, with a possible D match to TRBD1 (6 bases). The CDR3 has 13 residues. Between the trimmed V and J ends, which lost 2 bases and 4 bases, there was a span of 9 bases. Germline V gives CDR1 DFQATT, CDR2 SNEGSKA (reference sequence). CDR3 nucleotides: TGCAGTGCTAGATCCAGGGGAGGAAACACCATATATTTT. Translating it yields CSARSRGGNTIYF.

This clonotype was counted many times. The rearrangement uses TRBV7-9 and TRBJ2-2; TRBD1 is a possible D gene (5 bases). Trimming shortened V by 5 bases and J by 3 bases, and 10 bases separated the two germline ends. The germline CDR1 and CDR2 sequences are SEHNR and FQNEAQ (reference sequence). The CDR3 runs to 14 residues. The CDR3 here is CASSADRYTGELFF. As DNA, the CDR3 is TGTGCCAGCAGCGCCGACAGATACACCGGGGAGCTGTTTTTT.

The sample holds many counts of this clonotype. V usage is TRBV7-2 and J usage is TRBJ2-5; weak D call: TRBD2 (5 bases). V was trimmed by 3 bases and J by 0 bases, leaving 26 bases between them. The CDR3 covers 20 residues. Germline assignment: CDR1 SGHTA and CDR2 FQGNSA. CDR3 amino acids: CASSFGEGSRASWYQETQYF. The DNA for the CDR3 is TGTGCCAGCAGCTTCGGTGAAGGGAGTAGGGCTAGTTGGTACCAAGAGACCCAGTACTTC.

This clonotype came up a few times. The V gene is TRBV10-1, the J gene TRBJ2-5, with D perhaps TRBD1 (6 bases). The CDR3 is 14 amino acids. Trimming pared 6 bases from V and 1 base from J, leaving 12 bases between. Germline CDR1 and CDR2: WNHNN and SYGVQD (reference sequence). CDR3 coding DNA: TGCGCCAGCAGCCCGGACAGAAGCCAAGAGACCCAGTACTTC. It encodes CASSPDRSQETQYF.

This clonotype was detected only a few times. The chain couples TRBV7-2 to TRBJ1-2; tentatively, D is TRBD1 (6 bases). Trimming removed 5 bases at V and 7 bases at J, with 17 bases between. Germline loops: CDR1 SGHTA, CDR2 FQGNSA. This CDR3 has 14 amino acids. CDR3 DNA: TGTGCCAGCAGCCCCCTGGACAGCGTCCGTGGCTACACCTTC. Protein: CASSPLDSVRGYTF.

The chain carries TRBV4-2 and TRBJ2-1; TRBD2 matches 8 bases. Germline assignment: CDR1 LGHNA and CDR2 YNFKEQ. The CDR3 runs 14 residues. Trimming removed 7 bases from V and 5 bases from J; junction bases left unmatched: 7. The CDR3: CASNERETDNEQFF. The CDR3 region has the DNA TGTGCCAGCAACGAGCGGGAGACTGACAATGAGCAGTTCTTC.

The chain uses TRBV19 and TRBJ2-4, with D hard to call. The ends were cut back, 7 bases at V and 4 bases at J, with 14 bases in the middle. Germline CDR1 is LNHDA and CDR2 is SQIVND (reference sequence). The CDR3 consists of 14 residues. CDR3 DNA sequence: TGTGCCAGTAACGATCTGGGCCTTAAAAACATTCAGTACTTC. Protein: CASNDLGLKNIQYF. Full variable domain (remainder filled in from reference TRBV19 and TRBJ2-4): DGGITQSPKYLFRKEGQNVTLSCEQNLNHDAMYWYRQDPGQGLRLIYYSQIVNDFQKGDIAEGYSVSREKKESFPLTVTSAQKNPTAFYLCASNDLGLKNIQYFGAGTRLSVL.

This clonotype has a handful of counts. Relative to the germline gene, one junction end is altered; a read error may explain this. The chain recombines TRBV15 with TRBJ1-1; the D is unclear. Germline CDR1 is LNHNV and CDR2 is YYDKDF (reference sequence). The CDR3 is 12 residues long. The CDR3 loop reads CATGRQLTEAFF. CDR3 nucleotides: TGTGCCACCGGCAGACAATTGACTGAAGCTTTCTTT. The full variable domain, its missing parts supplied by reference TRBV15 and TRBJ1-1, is DAMVIQNPRYQVTQFGKPVTLSCSQTLNHNVMYWYQQKSSQAPKLLFHYYDKDFNNEADTPDNFQSRRPNTSFCFLDIRSPGLGDTAMYLCATGRQLTEAFFGQGTRLTVV.

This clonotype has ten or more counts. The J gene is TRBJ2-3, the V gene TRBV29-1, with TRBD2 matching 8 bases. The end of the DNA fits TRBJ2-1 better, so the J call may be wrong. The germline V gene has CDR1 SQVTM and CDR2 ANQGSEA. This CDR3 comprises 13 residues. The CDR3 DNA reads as TGCAGCGTTGATCCCGGACTAGCCGAGGGGCAGTTCTTC. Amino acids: CSVDPGLAEGQFF.

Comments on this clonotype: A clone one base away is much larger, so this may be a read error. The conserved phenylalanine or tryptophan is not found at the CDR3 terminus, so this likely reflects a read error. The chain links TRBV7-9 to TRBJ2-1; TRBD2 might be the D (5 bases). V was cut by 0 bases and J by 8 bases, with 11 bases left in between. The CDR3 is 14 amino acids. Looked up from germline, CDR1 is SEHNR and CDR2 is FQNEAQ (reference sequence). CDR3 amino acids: CASSLAGVVDEQFL. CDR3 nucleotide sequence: TGTGCCAGCAGCTTAGCGGGAGTTGTGGATGAGCAGTTCCTC.

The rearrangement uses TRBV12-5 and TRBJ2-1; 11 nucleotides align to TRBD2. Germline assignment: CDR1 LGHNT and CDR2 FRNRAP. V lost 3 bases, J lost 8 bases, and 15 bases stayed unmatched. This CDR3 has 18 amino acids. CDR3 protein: CASGFMLAGGPGEDEQFF. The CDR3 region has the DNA TGTGCTAGTGGTTTTATGCTAGCGGGGGGTCCTGGAGAGGATGAGCAGTTCTTC.

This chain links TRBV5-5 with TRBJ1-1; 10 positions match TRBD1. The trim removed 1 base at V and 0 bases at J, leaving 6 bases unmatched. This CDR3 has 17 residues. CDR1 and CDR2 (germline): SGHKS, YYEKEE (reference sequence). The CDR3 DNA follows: TGTGCCAGCAGCTTGAGAGGACAGGGGGGACTGAACACTGAAGCTTTCTTT. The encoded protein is CASSLRGQGGLNTEAFF.

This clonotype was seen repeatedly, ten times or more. CDR3 DNA sequence: TGTGCCAGCAGTTTTGCTGGGCCGCGGAGAGCTTTCTTT. Translated: CASSFAGPRRAFF. The genes are TRBV12-3 or TRBV12-4 and TRBJ1-1; no definite D call. V was pared by 3 bases and J by 10 bases, with 15 bases between. The CDR3 extends over 13 amino acids.

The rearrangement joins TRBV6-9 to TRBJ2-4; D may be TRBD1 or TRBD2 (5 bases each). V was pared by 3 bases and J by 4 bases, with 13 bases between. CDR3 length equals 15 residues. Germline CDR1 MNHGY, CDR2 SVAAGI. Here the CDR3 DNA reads TGTGCCAGCAGTTACCGGGGCGAAGCGAAAAACATTCAGTACTTC. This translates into CASSYRGEAKNIQYF.